This TCR beta chain was documented in a study of CD8+ T cells in alopecia areata. Study conclusions and caveats: Normal skin's resident alphabeta T cells are also sequenced in scalp samples. It was less clear whether patients shared TCRs than it was in mice, possibly because of HLA.

Sequencing relied on a cDNA template that was reverse transcribed from extracted RNA. The data were produced by immunoSEQ multiplex PCR, yet TCRdb's version contains in-frame clones alone and is incomplete. The sample lists about 200,000 clones; around 62% were seen once. V lost 4 bases and J lost 3, with 16 bases in between. The germline V gene encodes CDR1 SGHRS and CDR2 YFSETQ. This CDR3 region has 15 residues. Lesional scalp tissue (obtained by punch biopsy) and peripheral blood were collected from alopecia areata patients. Sorted out of PBMCs were CD4+ T cells and CD8+ T cells. This clone was counted only a few times. Antigen specificity is unknown.

Sequencing was performed on CD4+ T cells sorted from blood, taken at week 0. This TCR derives from a human donor with alopecia areata. V is TRBV5-1 and J is TRBJ1-1; the D gene is possibly TRBD1 (5 bases). CDR3 residues: CASSRTGAADTEAFF. The CDR3 nucleotides are TGCGCCAGCAGCAGGACCGGGGCCGCCGACACTGAAGCTTTCTTT.